This TCR beta chain was sequenced for a study of blood T cell repertoires in COVID-19. As for the study in general: Sample material is recorded as cDNA or gDNA derived from T cells, B-cell-depleted T cells, or PBMCs.

Sequencing was performed with immunoSEQ multiplex PCR; in TCRdb, only in-frame clones are kept and a portion is missing. Seen here are about 110,000 clones, approximately 84% observed once, and the top ten hold 1.5% to 1.8%. Trimming took 4 bases from V and 7 from J; bases not matched to a gene: 10. This CDR3 has 16 residues. Looked up from germline, CDR1 is MDHEN and CDR2 is SYDVKM. The specimen sequenced was peripheral blood. This rearrangement joins TRBV28 to TRBJ2-2; 9 nucleotides match TRBD1. This receptor was taken from a man aged 45-65 years with acute or convalescent COVID-19. The CDR3 loop is CASSSIGTGTGGELFF. Here the CDR3 DNA reads TGTGCCAGCAGTTCAATCGGGACAGGGACGGGCGGGGAGCTGTTTTTT.